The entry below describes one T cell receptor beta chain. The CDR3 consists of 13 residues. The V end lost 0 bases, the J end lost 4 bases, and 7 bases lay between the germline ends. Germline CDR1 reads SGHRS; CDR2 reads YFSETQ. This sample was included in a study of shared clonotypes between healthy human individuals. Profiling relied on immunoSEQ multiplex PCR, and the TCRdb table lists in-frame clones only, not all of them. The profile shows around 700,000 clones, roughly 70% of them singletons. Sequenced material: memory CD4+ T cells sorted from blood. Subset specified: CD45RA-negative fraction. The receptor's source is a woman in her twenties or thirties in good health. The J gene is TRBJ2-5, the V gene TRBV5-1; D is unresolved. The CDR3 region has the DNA TGCGCCAGCAGCTTGGGGGTACTAGAGACCCAGTACTTC. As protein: CASSLGVLETQYF. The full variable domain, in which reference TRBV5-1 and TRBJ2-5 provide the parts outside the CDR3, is KAGVTQTPRYLIKTRGQQVTLSCSPISGHRSVSWYQQTPGQGLQFLFEYFSETQRNKGNFPGRFSGRQFSNSRSEMNVSTLELGDSALYLCASSLGVLETQYFGPGTRLLVL.